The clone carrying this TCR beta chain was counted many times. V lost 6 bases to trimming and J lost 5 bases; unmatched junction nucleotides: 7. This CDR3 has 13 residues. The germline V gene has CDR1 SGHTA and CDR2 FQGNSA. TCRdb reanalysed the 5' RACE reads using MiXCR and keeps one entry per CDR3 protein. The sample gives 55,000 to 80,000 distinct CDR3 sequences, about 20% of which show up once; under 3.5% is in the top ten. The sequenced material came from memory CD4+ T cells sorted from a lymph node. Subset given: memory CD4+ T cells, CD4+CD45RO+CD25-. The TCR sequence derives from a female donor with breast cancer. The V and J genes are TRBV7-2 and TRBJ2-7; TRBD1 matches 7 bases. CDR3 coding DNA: TGTGCCAGCAGACGTACAGGGGTTGACGAGCAGTACTTC. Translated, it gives CASRRTGVDEQYF.